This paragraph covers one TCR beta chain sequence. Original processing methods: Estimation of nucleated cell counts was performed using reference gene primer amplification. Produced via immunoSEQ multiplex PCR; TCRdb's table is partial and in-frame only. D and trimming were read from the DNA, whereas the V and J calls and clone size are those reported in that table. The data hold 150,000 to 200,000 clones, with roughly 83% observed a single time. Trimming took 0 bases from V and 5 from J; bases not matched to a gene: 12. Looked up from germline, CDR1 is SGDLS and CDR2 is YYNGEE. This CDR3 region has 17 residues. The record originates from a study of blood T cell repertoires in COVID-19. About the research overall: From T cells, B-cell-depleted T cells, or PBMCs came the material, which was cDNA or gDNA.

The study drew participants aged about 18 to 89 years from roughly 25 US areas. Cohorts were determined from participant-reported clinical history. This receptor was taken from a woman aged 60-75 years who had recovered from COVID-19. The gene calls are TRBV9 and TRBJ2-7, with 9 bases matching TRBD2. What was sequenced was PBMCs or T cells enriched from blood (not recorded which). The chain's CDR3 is CASSVALGASGKDEQYF. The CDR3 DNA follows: TGTGCCAGCAGCGTAGCTCTTGGGGCTAGCGGGAAGGACGAGCAGTACTTC.